The 14 T cell receptor beta chains below all came from one sample that was sequenced in a study of spatial heterogeneity in lung cancer. Study results and limitations: Within tumors, counts of expanded alpha and beta TCRs tracked tumor mutation counts.

Time point meaning: sample taken at primary tumor resection. Their target antigens are unknown. MiXCR, applied by TCRdb to the 5' RACE reads, yields one record per CDR3 protein. The sample has 4,000 to 5,500 distinct CDR3 sequences; under 9.5% are singletons. The source material was lung tumor tissue, sampled at surgery. The receptors were gathered from a female donor with early-stage non-small cell lung cancer.

This clonotype was observed at least ten times. This chain links TRBV11-2 with TRBJ2-2; D unresolved. The CDR3 runs to 18 residues. Germline loops: CDR1 SGHAT, CDR2 FQNNGV. V was pared by 5 bases and J by 5 bases, with 24 bases between. The CDR3 here is CASSPPLIVTYYTGELFF. The CDR3 DNA reads TGTGCCAGCAGCCCCCCCCTTATAGTGACGTATTATACCGGGGAGCTGTTTTTT.

This clonotype was observed a few times. The rearrangement joins TRBV3-1 to TRBJ1-5; D remains unclear. The CDR3 has 15 residues. V lost 1 base and J lost 5, with 12 bases in between. Germline CDR1 reads LGHDT; CDR2 reads YNNKEL (reference sequence). The CDR3 is CASSQGPAFYQPQHF. The CDR3 DNA reads as TGTGCCAGCAGCCAAGGGCCAGCATTTTATCAGCCCCAGCATTTT.

In its sample, this clonotype ranks as medium-sized. This sequence joins TRBV3-1 and TRBJ1-6; D perhaps matches TRBD1 (5 bases). Germline lookup yields CDR1 LGHDT and CDR2 YNNKEL (reference sequence). Trimming removed 1 base from V and 3 bases from J, with 7 bases in between. The length of the CDR3 is 15 residues. This chain's CDR3 is CASSQADSYNSPLHF. The CDR3 DNA follows: TGTGCCAGCAGCCAAGCTGACAGCTATAATTCACCCCTCCACTTT.

Within the sample, this clonotype is medium-sized (0.01 to 0.1%). This chain joins TRBV5-6 and TRBJ2-2, with D tentatively TRBD1 (6 bases). CDR3 length equals 15 residues. V lost 1 base and J 4 bases, leaving 11 bases between the germline ends. The germline gives CDR1 SGHDT, CDR2 YYEEEE. The DNA for the CDR3 is TGTGCCAGCAGCTTGTGGGGGCGCCCCACCGGGGAGCTGTTTTTT. This gives the protein CASSLWGRPTGELFF.

This clonotype was detected a few times. The gene calls are TRBV4-1 and TRBJ2-3; D is uncertain. Trimming took 3 bases from V and 5 from J, leaving 9 bases between them. Germline V CDR1 and CDR2: MGHRA, YSYEKL. The CDR3 has 13 amino acids. The CDR3 protein is CASSHPGEDTQYF. CDR3 sequence (DNA): TGCGCCAGCAGCCACCCCGGAGAAGATACGCAGTATTTT.

This clonotype rates as medium-sized. The rearrangement links TRBV7-8 to TRBJ2-3, with TRBD2 identical over 11 bases. The ends lost 1 base at V and 2 bases at J; junction bases unmatched: 14. The CDR3 sequence is 20 residues long. Germline V gene data show CDR1 as SGHVS and CDR2 as FQNEAQ. The DNA of the CDR3 is TGTGCCAGCAGCTTAGAGGCTAGCGGGGGGCCGAAGAAATACACAGATACGCAGTATTTT. Translating it yields CASSLEASGGPKKYTDTQYF. The full variable domain, completed using reference TRBV7-8 and TRBJ2-3, is GAGVSQSPRYKVAKRGQDVALRCDPISGHVSLFWYQQALGQGPEFLTYFQNEAQLDKSGLPSDRFFAERPEGSVSTLKIQRTQQEDSAVYLCASSLEASGGPKKYTDTQYFGPGTRLTVL.

By proportion, this clonotype is medium-sized (0.01 to 0.1%). The chain joins TRBV11-3 to TRBJ2-3, with D maybe TRBD1 (6 bases). Germline V CDR1 and CDR2: SGHNT, YENEEA. The V end was cut by 9 bases, the J end by 2 bases, with 12 bases between. The CDR3 spans 13 residues. The CDR3 nucleotides read TGTGCCAGTGCAGGGGAAAACACAGATACGCAGTATTTT. Translation: CASAGENTDTQYF.

This clonotype came up once. V and J are TRBV11-2 and TRBJ2-3; no clear D. The CDR3 sequence is 13 residues long. V was trimmed by 6 bases and J by 6 bases, leaving 13 bases between them. The germline V gene has CDR1 SGHAT and CDR2 FQNNGV. For the CDR3, the DNA is TGTGCCAGCAGTAGTGATTTTGGCGATACGCAGTATTTT. This translates into CASSSDFGDTQYF.

This chain joins TRBV28 and TRBJ1-2, with D perhaps TRBD1 (6 bases). Germline assignment: CDR1 MDHEN and CDR2 SYDVKM. CDR3 length: 15 amino acids. The germline V and J ends were trimmed by 6 bases and 2 bases, with 16 bases remaining between them. CDR3 region: CASRTSGTINYGYTF. The CDR3 nucleotides read TGTGCCAGCAGGACTTCCGGGACAATCAACTATGGCTACACCTTC.

This chain joins TRBV12-3 or TRBV12-4 and TRBJ2-5, with D unclear. Between the trimmed V and J ends, which lost 6 bases and 0 bases, there was a span of 17 bases. The CDR3 length is 16 residues. The CDR3 coding sequence is TGTGCCAGCAGCCCCGGGCCGGGCAGGTACCAAGAGACCCAGTACTTC. This sequence encodes CASSPGPGRYQETQYF.

The V call is TRBV10-1, the J call TRBJ1-4, with TRBD1 matching over 7 bases. Germline lookup yields CDR1 WNHNN and CDR2 SYGVQD (reference sequence). V was clipped by 7 bases and J by 0 bases; unmatched bases: 5. The CDR3 consists of 15 residues. For the CDR3, the DNA is TGCGCCAGCAACGAAGACAGGGCAACTAATGAAAAACTGTTTTTT. Protein product: CASNEDRATNEKLFF.

The table lists this clonotype with a few counts. V gene TRBV11-3 combines with J gene TRBJ1-1; D gene unclear. The CDR3 has 14 residues. CDR1 SGHNT and CDR2 YENEEA come from the germline V gene. V was shortened by 5 bases and J by 4 bases, with 14 bases between the two germline ends. As DNA, the CDR3 is TGTGCCAGCAGCCGAGACTTGGGCGGCACTGAAGCTTTCTTT. It yields the protein CASSRDLGGTEAFF.

By sample fraction, this clonotype is medium-sized. This chain links TRBV3-1 with TRBJ2-3; weak D call: TRBD2 (5 bases). Germline assignment: CDR1 LGHDT and CDR2 YNNKEL (reference sequence). V was trimmed by 3 bases and J by 1 base, leaving 11 bases between them. The length of the CDR3 is 15 residues. DNA for the CDR3: TGTGCCAGCAGCCAGTGGCTAGCCGGCACAGATACGCAGTATTTT. Its protein is CASSQWLAGTDTQYF.

In this sample, this clonotype turned up a few times. The V and J genes are TRBV6-1 and TRBJ2-5, with 7 bases matching TRBD1. V dropped 5 bases and J dropped 4; count of bases not matched to a gene: 7. CDR1 is MNHNS, CDR2 SASEGT, per germline. The CDR3 spans 14 residues. DNA of the CDR3: TGTGCCAGCAGTAACCGGGACAGAAGAGAGACCCAGTACTTC. Encoded protein: CASSNRDRRETQYF.